The source of this T cell receptor beta chain is a study of OX40 agonist ivuxolimab in advanced cancers. The overall study: Recorded diagnoses for dose-escalation patients were hepatocellular carcinoma, melanoma, renal cell or head and neck cancer. Partial responses were seen in three patients, one with hepatocellular carcinoma and two with cutaneous melanoma.

This clone was found a few times. Its specificity is unknown. Other DNA sequences in the same sample also yield this CDR3. Broader study findings: Among the nonresponders, some also had low normalized T-cell clonal expansion.

Germline CDR1 is GTSNPN and CDR2 is SVGIG (reference sequence). The V gene lost 5 bases and the J gene lost 5 bases, with 9 bases spanning the gap. The CDR3 spans 11 residues. Only in-frame clones appear in the TCRdb table, and some are missing; sequencing was by immunoSEQ multiplex PCR. The sample includes about 21,000 clones, approximately 87% of them seen just once. Sample: CD4+ or CD8+ T cells sorted from blood, taken in a trial of the OX40 agonist ivuxolimab. The TCR sequence derives from an adult with an advanced solid tumor such as melanoma, head and neck, liver or kidney cancer. The rearrangement uses TRBV30 and TRBJ1-1, with D tentatively TRBD1 (5 bases). CDR3 sequence reads: CAWGRGTEAFF. DNA of the CDR3: TGTGCCTGGGGAAGGGGAACTGAAGCTTTCTTT.